The 8 T cell receptor beta chains in this list originate from one sample, sequenced in a study of blood T cell repertoires in COVID-19. TCRdb keeps only in-frame clones here, not all; method: immunoSEQ multiplex PCR. Of 310,000 or so clones in the sample, around 85% were seen once. Sequencing was carried out using peripheral blood. The receptor set was obtained from a woman aged 30 to 39 who had recovered from COVID-19.

The rearrangement uses TRBV30 and TRBJ2-7; 7 bases fit TRBD1. The CDR3 extends over 13 amino acids. V was clipped by 5 bases and J by 0 bases; unmatched bases: 4. In germline, CDR1 is GTSNPN, CDR2 SVGIG (reference sequence). The CDR3 DNA reads TGTGCCTGGGGCCGGGACAGCTCCTACGAGCAGTACTTC. This gives the protein CAWGRDSSYEQYF.

This rearrangement joins TRBV5-5 to TRBJ1-1; D gene ambiguous. CDR3 length: 12 amino acids. The germline CDR1 and CDR2 sequences are SGHKS and YYEKEE (reference sequence). V was pared by 2 bases and J by 5 bases, with 7 bases between. CDR3 in DNA: TGTGCCAGCAGCTTAGCTTTAACTGAAGCTTTCTTT. This codes for CASSLALTEAFF.

As concerns this clone: One end of the junction varies from germline; a read error may be responsible. The chain combines TRBV7-7 with TRBJ2-5; D perhaps matches TRBD1 (6 bases). The germline CDR1 and CDR2 sequences are SSHAT and FNYEAQ (reference sequence). The CDR3 is 15 residues long. In nucleotides, the CDR3 is TGTGCTAGCAGCTTAGTGGCAGGGGAAGAAGAGACCCAGTACTTC. It yields the protein CASSLVAGEEETQYF. Full variable domain (rest looked up from reference TRBV7-7 and TRBJ2-5): GAGVSQSPRYKVTKRGQDVTLRCDPISSHATLYWYQQALGQGPEFLTYFNYEAQPDKSGLPSDRFSAERPEGSISTLTIQRTEQRDSAMYRCASSLVAGEEETQYFGPGTRLLVL.

This chain links TRBV29-1 with TRBJ2-3, with 7 bases matching TRBD2. Losses at the gene ends were 5 bases for V and 1 base for J; bases not matched to a gene: 6. The CDR3 consists of 14 residues. Germline assignment: CDR1 SQVTM and CDR2 ANQGSEA. The CDR3 region has the DNA TGCAGCGTTCTAAGCGGGGACCGCACAGATACGCAGTATTTT. It is translated as CSVLSGDRTDTQYF.

The V gene is TRBV28, the J gene TRBJ1-5; no clear D. V lost 8 bases, J lost 4 bases, and 18 bases lay in between. The germline V gene encodes CDR1 MDHEN and CDR2 SYDVKM. The CDR3 is 15 amino acids. The CDR3 here is CASGYRSGNNQPQHF. In nucleotides, the CDR3 is TGTGCCAGCGGCTATCGGTCCGGGAATAATCAGCCCCAGCATTTT.

The chain recombines TRBV4-1 with TRBJ1-5; TRBD1 matches at 7 bases. Trimming cost V 4 bases and J 3 bases; bases outside gene matches: 6. CDR1 is MGHRA and CDR2 is YSYEKL in the germline V gene. The CDR3 sequence is 15 residues long. The chain's CDR3 is CASSRIDRDNQPQHF. Here the CDR3 DNA reads TGCGCCAGCAGCCGAATAGACAGGGACAATCAGCCCCAGCATTTT.

The chain is built from TRBV18 and TRBJ1-1; no firm D call. This CDR3 is 12 amino acids long. From germline, CDR1 is KGHSH and CDR2 LQKENI. V was shortened by 3 bases and J by 10 bases, with 12 bases between the two germline ends. Written as DNA, the CDR3 is TGTGCCAGCTCACCGTCGGACGCGGGAGCTTTCTTT. This sequence encodes CASSPSDAGAFF.

The DNA for the CDR3 is TGTGCCAGCAGCCAGGGACTAGCTCATGAGCAGTTCTTC. It is translated as CASSQGLAHEQFF. The V and J genes are TRBV7-6 and TRBJ2-1; 9 nucleotides align to TRBD2. Germline-derived CDR1 and CDR2 are SGHVS and FNYEAQ. This CDR3 region has 13 residues. V lost 5 bases to trimming and J lost 8 bases; unmatched junction nucleotides: 4.